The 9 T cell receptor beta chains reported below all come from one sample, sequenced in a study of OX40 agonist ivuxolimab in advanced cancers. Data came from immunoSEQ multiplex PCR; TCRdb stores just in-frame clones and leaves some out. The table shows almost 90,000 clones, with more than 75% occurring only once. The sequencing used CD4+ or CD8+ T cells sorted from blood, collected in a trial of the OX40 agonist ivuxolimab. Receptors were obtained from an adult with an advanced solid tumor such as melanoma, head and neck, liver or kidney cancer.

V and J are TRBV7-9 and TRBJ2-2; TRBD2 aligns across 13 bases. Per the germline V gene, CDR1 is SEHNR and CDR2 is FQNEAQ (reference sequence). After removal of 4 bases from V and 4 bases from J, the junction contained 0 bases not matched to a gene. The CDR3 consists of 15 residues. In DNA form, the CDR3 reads TGTGCCAGCAGCTGGACTAGCGGGAGCACCGGGGAGCTGTTTTTT. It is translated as CASSWTSGSTGELFF.

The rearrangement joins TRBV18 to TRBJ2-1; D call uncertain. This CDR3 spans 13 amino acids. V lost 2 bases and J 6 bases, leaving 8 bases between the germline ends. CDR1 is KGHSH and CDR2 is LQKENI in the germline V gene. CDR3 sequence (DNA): TGTGCCAGCTCACCAGACGAGGTCAATGAGCAGTTCTTC. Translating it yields CASSPDEVNEQFF.

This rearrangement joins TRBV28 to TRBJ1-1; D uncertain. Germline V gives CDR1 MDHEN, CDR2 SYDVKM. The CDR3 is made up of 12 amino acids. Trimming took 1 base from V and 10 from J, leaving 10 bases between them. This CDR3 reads CASSLYQRPAFF. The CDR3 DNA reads TGTGCCAGCAGTTTATATCAGCGTCCAGCTTTCTTT.

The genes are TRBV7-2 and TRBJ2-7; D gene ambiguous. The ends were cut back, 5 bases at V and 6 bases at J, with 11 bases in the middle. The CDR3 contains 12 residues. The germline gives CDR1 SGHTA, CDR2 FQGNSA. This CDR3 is CASSIELGEQYF. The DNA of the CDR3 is TGTGCCAGCAGCATCGAATTGGGCGAGCAGTACTTC.

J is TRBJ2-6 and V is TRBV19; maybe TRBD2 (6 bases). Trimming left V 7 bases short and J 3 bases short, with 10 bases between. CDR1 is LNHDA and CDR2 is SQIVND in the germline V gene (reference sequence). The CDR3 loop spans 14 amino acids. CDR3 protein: CASKEGRGANVLTF. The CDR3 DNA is TGTGCCAGTAAGGAGGGGCGTGGGGCCAACGTCCTGACTTTC.

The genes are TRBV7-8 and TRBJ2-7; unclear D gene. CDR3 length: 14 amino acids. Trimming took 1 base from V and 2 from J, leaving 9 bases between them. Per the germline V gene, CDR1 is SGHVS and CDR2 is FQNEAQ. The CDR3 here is CASSLVQEAYEQYF. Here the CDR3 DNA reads TGTGCCAGCAGCTTAGTTCAGGAAGCCTACGAGCAGTACTTC.

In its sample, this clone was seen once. CDR3 loop: CASSEKGATYNEQFF. In nucleotides, the CDR3 is TGTGCCAGCAGTGAAAAGGGAGCAACCTACAATGAGCAGTTCTTC. The chain uses TRBV2 and TRBJ2-1; possibly TRBD2 for D (5 bases). V lost 2 bases and J 2 bases, leaving 10 bases between the germline ends. Germline-derived CDR1 and CDR2 are SNHLY and FYNNEI. The length of the CDR3 is 15 residues.

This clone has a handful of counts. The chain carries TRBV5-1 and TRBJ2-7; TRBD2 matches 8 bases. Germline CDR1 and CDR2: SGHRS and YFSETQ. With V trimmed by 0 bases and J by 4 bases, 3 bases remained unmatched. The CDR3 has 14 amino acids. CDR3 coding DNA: TGCGCCAGCAGCTTGGGGACTAGCCAATACGAGCAGTACTTC. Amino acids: CASSLGTSQYEQYF. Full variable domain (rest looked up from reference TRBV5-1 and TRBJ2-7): KAGVTQTPRYLIKTRGQQVTLSCSPISGHRSVSWYQQTPGQGLQFLFEYFSETQRNKGNFPGRFSGRQFSNSRSEMNVSTLELGDSALYLCASSLGTSQYEQYFGPGTRLTVT.

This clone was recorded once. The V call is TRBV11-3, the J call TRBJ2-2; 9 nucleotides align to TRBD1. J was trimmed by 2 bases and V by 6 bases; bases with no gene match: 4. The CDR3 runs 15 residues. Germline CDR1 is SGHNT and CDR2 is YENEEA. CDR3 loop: CASRLQGANTGELFF. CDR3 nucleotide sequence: TGTGCCAGCAGACTACAGGGGGCAAACACCGGGGAGCTGTTTTTT.